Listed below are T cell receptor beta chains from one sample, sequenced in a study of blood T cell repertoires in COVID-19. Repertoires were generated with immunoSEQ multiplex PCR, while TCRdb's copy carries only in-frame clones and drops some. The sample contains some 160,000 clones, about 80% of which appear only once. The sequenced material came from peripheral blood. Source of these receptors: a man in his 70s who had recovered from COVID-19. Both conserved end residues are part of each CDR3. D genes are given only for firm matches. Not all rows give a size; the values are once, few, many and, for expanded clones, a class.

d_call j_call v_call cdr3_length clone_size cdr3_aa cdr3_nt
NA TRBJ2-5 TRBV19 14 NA CASSLGRATETQYF TGTGCCAGTAGCCTCGGGCGGGCAACTGAGACCCAGTACTTC
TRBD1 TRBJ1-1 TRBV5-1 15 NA CASSRTGNTNTEAFF TGCGCCAGCAGCAGGACAGGGAATACGAACACTGAAGCTTTCTTT
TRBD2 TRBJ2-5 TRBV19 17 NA CASSRTSGRARRETQYF TGTGCCAGTAGTCGGACTAGCGGGAGGGCCCGGAGAGAGACCCAGTACTTC
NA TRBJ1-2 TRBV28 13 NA CASRLTRHSGYTF TGTGCCAGCAGACTCACCAGGCACTCTGGCTACACCTTC
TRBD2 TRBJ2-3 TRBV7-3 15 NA CASSRDGGYSDTQYF TGTGCCAGCAGCCGGGACGGGGGGTATTCGGATACGCAGTATTTT
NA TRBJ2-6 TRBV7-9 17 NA CASSLAVAFSGANVLTF TGTGCCAGCAGCTTAGCGGTAGCCTTCTCTGGGGCCAACGTCCTGACTTTC
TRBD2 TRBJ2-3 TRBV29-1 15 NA CSFAYGRASTDTQYF TGCAGCTTCGCATACGGGAGGGCGAGCACAGATACGCAGTATTTT
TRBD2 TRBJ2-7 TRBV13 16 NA CASSSRTSGRTYEQYF TGTGCCAGCAGCTCCCGGACTAGCGGGAGGACCTACGAGCAGTACTTC
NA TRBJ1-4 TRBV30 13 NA CAWSYSTNEKLFF TGTGCCTGGAGTTATTCAACTAATGAAAAACTGTTTTTT
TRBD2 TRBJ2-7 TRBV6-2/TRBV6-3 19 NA CASSYYGGLGTSGLYEQYF TGTGCCAGCAGTTACTACGGGGGATTGGGGACTAGCGGTCTCTACGAGCAGTACTTC
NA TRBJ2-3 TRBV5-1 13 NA CASSLAGVDTQYF TGCGCCAGCAGCTTGGCCGGGGTGGATACGCAGTATTTT
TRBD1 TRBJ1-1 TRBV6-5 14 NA CASSVDRENTEAFF TGTGCCAGCAGCGTGGACAGGGAGAACACTGAAGCTTTCTTT
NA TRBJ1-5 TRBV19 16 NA CASSIQGPKSNQPQHF TGTGCCAGTAGTATACAGGGTCCCAAAAGCAATCAGCCCCAGCATTTT
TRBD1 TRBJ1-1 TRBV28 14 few CASKWTGVNTEAFF TGTGCCAGCAAGTGGACAGGGGTGAACACTGAAGCTTTCTTT
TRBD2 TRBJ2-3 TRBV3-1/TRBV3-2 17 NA CASSQRALAGVKHTQYF TGTGCCAGCAGCCAGCGCGCCCTAGCGGGAGTAAAGCATACGCAGTATTTT
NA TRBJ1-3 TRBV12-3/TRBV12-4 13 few CASSTSDGNTIYF TGTGCCAGCAGCACTTCTGATGGAAACACCATATATTTT
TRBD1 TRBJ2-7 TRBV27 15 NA CASSSPGTGSHEQYF TGTGCCAGCAGTTCTCCCGGGACAGGGTCCCACGAGCAGTACTTC
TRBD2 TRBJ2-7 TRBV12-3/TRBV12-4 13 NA CARPLAGLGEQYF TGTGCCAGACCACTAGCGGGCCTGGGGGAGCAGTACTTC
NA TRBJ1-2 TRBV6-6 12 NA CASSYDSSGYTF TGTGCCAGCAGTTACGACAGTAGCGGCTACACCTTC
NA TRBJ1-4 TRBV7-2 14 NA CASSWGPQREELFF TGTGCCAGCAGCTGGGGGCCTCAGCGGGAGGAACTGTTTTTT
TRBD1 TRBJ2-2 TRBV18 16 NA CASSPLRDRNTGELFF TGTGCCAGCTCACCGCTCCGGGACAGGAACACCGGGGAGCTGTTTTTT